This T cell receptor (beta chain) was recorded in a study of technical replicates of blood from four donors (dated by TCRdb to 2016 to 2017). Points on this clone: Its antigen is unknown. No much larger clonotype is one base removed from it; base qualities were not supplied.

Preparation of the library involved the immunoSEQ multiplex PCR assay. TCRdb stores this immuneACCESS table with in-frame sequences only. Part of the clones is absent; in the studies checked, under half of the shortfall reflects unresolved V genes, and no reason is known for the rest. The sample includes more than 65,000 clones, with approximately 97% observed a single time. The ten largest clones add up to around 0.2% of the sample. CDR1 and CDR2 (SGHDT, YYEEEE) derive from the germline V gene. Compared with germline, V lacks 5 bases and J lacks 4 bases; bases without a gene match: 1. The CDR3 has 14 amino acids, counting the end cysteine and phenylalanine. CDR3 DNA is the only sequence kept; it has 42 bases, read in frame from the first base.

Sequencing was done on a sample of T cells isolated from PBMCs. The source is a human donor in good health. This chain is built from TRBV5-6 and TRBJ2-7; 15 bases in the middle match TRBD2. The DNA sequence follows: TGTGCCAGCAGGGGGACTAGCGGGAGGTACGAGCAGTACTTC. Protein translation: CASRGTSGRYEQYF.